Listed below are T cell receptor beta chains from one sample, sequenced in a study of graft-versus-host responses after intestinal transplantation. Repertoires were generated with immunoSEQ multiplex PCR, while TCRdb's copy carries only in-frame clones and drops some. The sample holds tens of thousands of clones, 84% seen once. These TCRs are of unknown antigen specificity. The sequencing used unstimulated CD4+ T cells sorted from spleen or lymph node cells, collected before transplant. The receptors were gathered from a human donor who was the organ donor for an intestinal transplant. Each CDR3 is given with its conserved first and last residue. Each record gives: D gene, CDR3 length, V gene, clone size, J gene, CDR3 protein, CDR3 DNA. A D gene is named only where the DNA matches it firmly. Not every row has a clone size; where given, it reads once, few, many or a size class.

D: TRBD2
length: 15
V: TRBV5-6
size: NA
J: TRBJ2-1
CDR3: CASSLVRAGGPEQFF
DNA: TGTGCCAGCAGCTTGGTACGAGCGGGGGGGCCTGAGCAGTTCTTC

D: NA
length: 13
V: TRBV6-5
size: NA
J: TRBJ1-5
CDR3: CASSRRQNQPQHF
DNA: TGTGCCAGCAGTCGAAGACAGAATCAGCCCCAGCATTTT

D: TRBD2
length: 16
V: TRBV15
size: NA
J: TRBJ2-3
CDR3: CATSRVTSGGWDTQYF
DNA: TGTGCCACCAGCAGAGTAACCAGCGGGGGGTGGGATACGCAGTATTTT

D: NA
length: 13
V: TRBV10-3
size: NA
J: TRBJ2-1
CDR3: CATIGGARNEQFF
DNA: TGTGCCACCATCGGCGGGGCCCGCAATGAGCAGTTCTTC

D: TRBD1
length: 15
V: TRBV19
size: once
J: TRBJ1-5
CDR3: CASSGGTGGGQPQHF
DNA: TGTGCCAGTAGCGGCGGGACAGGAGGGGGTCAGCCCCAGCATTTT

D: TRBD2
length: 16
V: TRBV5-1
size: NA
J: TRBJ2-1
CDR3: CASSVSGGASYNEQFF
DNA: TGCGCCAGCAGCGTAAGCGGGGGGGCCTCCTACAATGAGCAGTTCTTC

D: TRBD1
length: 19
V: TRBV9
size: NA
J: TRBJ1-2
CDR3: CASSVGPLPGAGGAHGYTF
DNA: TGTGCCAGCAGCGTAGGCCCCCTTCCGGGGGCAGGGGGCGCGCATGGCTACACCTTC

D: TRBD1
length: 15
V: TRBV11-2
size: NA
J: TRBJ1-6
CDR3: CASSLATGGNSPLHF
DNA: TGTGCCAGCAGCTTAGCGACAGGGGGCAATTCACCCCTCCACTTT

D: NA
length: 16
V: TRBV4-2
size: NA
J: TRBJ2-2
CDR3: CASSQENRRNTGELFF
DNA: TGTGCCAGCAGCCAAGAAAACAGGAGGAACACCGGGGAGCTGTTTTTT

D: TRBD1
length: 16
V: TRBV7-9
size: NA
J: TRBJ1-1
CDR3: CASSQTGTGENTEAFF
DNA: TGTGCCAGCAGCCAGACCGGGACAGGGGAGAACACTGAAGCTTTCTTT

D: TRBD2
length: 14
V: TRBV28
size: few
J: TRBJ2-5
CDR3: CASSSSGGQETQYF
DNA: TGTGCCAGCAGTTCTAGCGGGGGGCAAGAGACCCAGTACTTC

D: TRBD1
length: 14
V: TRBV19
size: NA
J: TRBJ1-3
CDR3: CASSPDRAGNTIYF
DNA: TGTGCCAGTTCCCCGGACAGGGCTGGAAACACCATATATTTT

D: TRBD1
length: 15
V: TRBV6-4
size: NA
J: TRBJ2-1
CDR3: CASSASGTGVNEQFF
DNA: TGTGCCAGCAGTGCCTCCGGGACAGGGGTCAATGAGCAGTTCTTC

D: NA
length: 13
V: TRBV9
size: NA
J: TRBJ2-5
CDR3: CASSSGSQETQYF
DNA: TGTGCCAGCAGCTCAGGGTCCCAAGAGACCCAGTACTTC

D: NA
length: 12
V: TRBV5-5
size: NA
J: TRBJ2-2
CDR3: CASSLGAGELFF
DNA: TGTGCCAGCAGCTTGGGAGCCGGGGAGCTGTTTTTT

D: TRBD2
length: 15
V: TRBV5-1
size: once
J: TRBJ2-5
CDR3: CASSLEPAGQETQYF
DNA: TGCGCCAGCAGCTTGGAACCAGCGGGACAAGAGACCCAGTACTTC

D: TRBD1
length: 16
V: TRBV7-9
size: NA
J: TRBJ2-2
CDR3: CASSTTGRRRPGELFF
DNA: TGTGCCAGCAGCACGACAGGGAGAAGACGCCCCGGGGAGCTGTTTTTT

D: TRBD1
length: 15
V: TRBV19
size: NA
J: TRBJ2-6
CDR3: CASHEGAPGANVLTF
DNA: TGTGCCAGCCACGAGGGGGCGCCTGGGGCCAACGTCCTGACTTTC

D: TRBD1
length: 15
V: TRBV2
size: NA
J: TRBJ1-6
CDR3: CASSEHRQGGSPLHF
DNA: TGTGCCAGCAGTGAACACCGACAGGGAGGATCACCCCTCCACTTT

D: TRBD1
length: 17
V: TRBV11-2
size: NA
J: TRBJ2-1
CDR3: CASSSIEDRGRGDEQFF
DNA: TGTGCCAGCAGCTCCATCGAGGACAGGGGCAGGGGTGATGAGCAGTTCTTC

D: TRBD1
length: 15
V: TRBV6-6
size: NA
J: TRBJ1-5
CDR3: CASSGDRVSNQPQHF
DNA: TGTGCCAGCAGCGGGGACAGGGTAAGCAATCAGCCCCAGCATTTT

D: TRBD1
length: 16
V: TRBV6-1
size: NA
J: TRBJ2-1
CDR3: CASSEIPGQGAFEQFF
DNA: TGTGCCAGCAGTGAAATCCCGGGACAGGGGGCTTTTGAGCAGTTCTTC

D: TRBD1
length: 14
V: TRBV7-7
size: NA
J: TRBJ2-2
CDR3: CASSLAASDRQLFF
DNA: TGTGCTAGCAGCCTAGCTGCCTCGGACAGGCAGCTGTTTTTT

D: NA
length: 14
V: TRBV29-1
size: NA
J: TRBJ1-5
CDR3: CSVHVGGANQPQHF
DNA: TGCAGCGTCCACGTTGGGGGGGCCAATCAGCCCCAGCATTTT

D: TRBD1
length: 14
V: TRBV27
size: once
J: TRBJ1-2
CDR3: CASSFKGAQSGYTF
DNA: TGTGCCAGCAGTTTTAAGGGGGCCCAGTCCGGCTACACCTTC

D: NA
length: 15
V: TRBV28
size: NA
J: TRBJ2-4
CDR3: CASSLSAGAGTLQYF
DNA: TGTGCCAGCAGTTTATCGGCGGGGGCGGGAACTTTACAGTACTTC

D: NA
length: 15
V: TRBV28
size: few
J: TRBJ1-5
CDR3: CASSLPGLINQPQHF
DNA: TGTGCCAGCAGTTTACCGGGACTGATCAATCAGCCCCAGCATTTT

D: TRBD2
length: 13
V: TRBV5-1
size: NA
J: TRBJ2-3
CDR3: CASSWTSSDTQYF
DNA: TGCGCCAGCAGCTGGACTAGTTCAGATACGCAGTATTTT